The TCR beta chain described here comes from a study of siplizumab effects on memory and regulatory T cells. Study-wide points: Proliferating siplizumab-culture Tregs lacked confirmation of suppressive function.

In the case of this clone: What it recognizes is unknown.

Sequencing was performed with immunoSEQ multiplex PCR; in TCRdb, only in-frame clones are kept and a portion is missing. The sample includes around 100,000 clones, more than 85% seen only once; the top ten take 0.15%. V lost 6 bases to trimming and J lost 0 bases; unmatched junction nucleotides: 4. From germline, CDR1 is MDHEN and CDR2 SYDVKM. This CDR3 comprises 15 residues. The material sequenced was CD4+ T cells sorted from blood. The chain recombines TRBV28 with TRBJ2-1, with 8 bases identical to TRBD2. The TCR sequence derives from a human donor in good health. In DNA form, the CDR3 reads TGTGCCAGCAGCCGCGGGGGGAGCTCCTACAATGAGCAGTTCTTC. Translated: CASSRGGSSYNEQFF.